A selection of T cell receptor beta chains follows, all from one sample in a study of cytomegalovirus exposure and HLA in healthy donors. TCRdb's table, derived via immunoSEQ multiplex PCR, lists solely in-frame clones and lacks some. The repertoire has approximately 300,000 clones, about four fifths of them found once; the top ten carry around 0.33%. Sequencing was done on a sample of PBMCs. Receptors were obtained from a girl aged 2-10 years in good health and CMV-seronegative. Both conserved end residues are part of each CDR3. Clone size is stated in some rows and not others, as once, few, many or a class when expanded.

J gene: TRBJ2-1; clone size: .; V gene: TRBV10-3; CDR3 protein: CAISVSSYNEQFF
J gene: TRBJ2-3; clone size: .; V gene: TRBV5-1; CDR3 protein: CASSWGQVPTDTQYF
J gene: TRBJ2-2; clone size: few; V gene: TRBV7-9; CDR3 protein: CASSPQIGELFF
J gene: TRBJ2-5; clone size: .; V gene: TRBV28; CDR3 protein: CASSFLGGTQYF
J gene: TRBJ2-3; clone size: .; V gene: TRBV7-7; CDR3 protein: CASSLGGGVMDTQYF
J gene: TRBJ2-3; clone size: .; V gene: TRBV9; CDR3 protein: CASSARTSGGAFTVKDTQYF
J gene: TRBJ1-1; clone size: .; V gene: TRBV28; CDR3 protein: CASSWGQLNTEAFF
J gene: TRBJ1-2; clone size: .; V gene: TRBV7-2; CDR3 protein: CASSTQGPGQRVYGYTF
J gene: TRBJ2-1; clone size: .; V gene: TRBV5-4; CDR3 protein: CASSSLAVSYNEQFF
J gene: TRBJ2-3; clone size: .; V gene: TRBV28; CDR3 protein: CASSGAGRSTDTQYF
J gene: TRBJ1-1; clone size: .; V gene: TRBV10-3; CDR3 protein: CAISGGVGQVPAEAFF
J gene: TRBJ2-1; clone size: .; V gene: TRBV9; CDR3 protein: CASSGTGGHSYNEQFF
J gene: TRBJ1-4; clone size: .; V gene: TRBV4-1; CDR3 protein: CASSQALSTGVGEKLFF
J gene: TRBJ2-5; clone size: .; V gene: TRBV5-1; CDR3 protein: CASSLTSGQETQYF
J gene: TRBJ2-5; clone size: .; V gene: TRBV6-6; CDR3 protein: CASSYEGGALETQYF
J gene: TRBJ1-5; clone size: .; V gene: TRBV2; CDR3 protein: CASSDQYSNQPQHF
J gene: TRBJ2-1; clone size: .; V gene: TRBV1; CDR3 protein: CTSSQDGQFF
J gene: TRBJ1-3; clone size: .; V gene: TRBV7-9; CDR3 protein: CSSSSPVDRTGNTIYF
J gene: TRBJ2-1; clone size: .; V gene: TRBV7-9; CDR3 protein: CASSLGASGEYNEQFF
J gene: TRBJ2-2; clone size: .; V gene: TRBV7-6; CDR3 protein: CASAGYNTGELFF
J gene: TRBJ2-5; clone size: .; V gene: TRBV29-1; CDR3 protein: CSVVPQGAGETQYF
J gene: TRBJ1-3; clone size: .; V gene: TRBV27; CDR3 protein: CASSPGTGRDTIYF
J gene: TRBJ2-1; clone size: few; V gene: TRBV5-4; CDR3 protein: CASPVGGLAGGEDNEQFF
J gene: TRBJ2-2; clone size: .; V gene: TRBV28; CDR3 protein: CASSSGVRTGELFF
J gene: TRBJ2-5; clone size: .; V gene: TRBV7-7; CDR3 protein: CASSQIPQETQYF
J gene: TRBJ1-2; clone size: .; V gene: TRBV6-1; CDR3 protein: CASRQGTGGYGYTF